Listed below are T cell receptor beta chains from one sample, sequenced in a study of yellow fever vaccine responses in identical twins. TCRdb ran MiXCR on the RT-PCR reads and lists one entry per CDR3 protein. The data contain over 2,000 distinct CDR3 sequences, around 8.7% of them singletons. Sequences were derived from T cells from blood (PBMCs), unsorted or a sorted subset (not recorded which), sampled roughly 2 years after vaccination. The source of these receptors is a woman aged 18-29 years who received the yellow fever vaccine. Each CDR3 is given with its conserved first and last residue. The D gene is left open where the match is weak. Rows give clone size only sometimes, using once, few, many, or a class for an expanded clone.

D: NA; V: TRBV6-1; size: medium-sized; J: TRBJ1-6; DNA: TGTGCCAGCAGTGAAATTCAGTCGGGAGGCTCACCCCTCCACTTT; CDR3: CASSEIQSGGSPLHF
D: NA; V: TRBV4-1; size: NA; J: TRBJ1-1; DNA: TGCGCCAGCACCGGACCCTTGCGTGGGACTGAAGCTTTCTTT; CDR3: CASTGPLRGTEAFF
D: NA; V: TRBV20-1; size: NA; J: TRBJ1-2; DNA: TGCAGTGCTAGCCACTTTGATGGGGGCGAGAAAGGCTACACCTTC; CDR3: CSASHFDGGEKGYTF
D: NA; V: TRBV29-1; size: medium-sized; J: TRBJ2-2; DNA: TGCAGCGTTGATGTGGGTAACACCGGGGAGCTGTTTTTT; CDR3: CSVDVGNTGELFF
D: NA; V: TRBV7-7; size: few; J: TRBJ1-5; DNA: TGTGCTAGCAGCTTAGACCCGGATCAGCCCCAGCATTTT; CDR3: CASSLDPDQPQHF
D: TRBD2; V: TRBV2; size: NA; J: TRBJ2-1; DNA: TGTGCCAGCAGTATAACTAGCGGGGGGGCCTACAATGAGCAGTTCTTC; CDR3: CASSITSGGAYNEQFF
D: NA; V: TRBV15; size: few; J: TRBJ2-7; DNA: TGTGCCACCAGCAGAGAGGGGGATTACGAGCAGTACTTC; CDR3: CATSREGDYEQYF
D: TRBD2; V: TRBV10-3; size: NA; J: TRBJ2-5; DNA: TGTGCCATCAGTGAGTCGATTCTAGCGGGAGGTAGCCAAGAGACCCAGTACTTC; CDR3: CAISESILAGGSQETQYF
D: TRBD1; V: TRBV6-4; size: few; J: TRBJ2-1; DNA: TGTGCCAGCAGTGACTCGGGACAGGGGGCAAGTGAGCAGTTCTTC; CDR3: CASSDSGQGASEQFF
D: NA; V: TRBV4-1; size: medium-sized; J: TRBJ1-2; DNA: TGCGCCAGCAGCCAAGTTGGAGACTATAACTATGGCTACACCTTC; CDR3: CASSQVGDYNYGYTF
D: TRBD1; V: TRBV11-2; size: NA; J: TRBJ2-1; DNA: TGTGCCAGCAGCCCCTTATACAGGGGAGTCGGCAATGAGCAGTTCTTC; CDR3: CASSPLYRGVGNEQFF
D: TRBD1; V: TRBV11-3; size: medium-sized; J: TRBJ2-7; DNA: TGTGCCAGCAGCTTAGGGGGGACAGGGACCTACGAGCAGTACTTC; CDR3: CASSLGGTGTYEQYF
D: TRBD2; V: TRBV6-5; size: medium-sized; J: TRBJ2-7; DNA: TGTGCCAGCAGTTACCCCCTAGCGGGAGGGCAGGGATACGAGCAGTACTTC; CDR3: CASSYPLAGGQGYEQYF
D: TRBD2; V: TRBV6-4; size: few; J: TRBJ2-3; DNA: TGTGCCAGCAGTTTCCGGGGGGGCCAAGATACGCAGTATTTT; CDR3: CASSFRGGQDTQYF
D: NA; V: TRBV6-1; size: large; J: TRBJ1-1; DNA: TGTGCCAGCACGCCACTAATGGGGGGGAGCTCTGAAGCTTTCTTT; CDR3: CASTPLMGGSSEAFF
D: NA; V: TRBV7-6; size: NA; J: TRBJ1-1; DNA: TGTGCCAGCAGCTTATCAGACAGCGCCCGCACCGAAGCTTTCTTT; CDR3: CASSLSDSARTEAFF
D: NA; V: TRBV28; size: medium-sized; J: TRBJ1-1; DNA: TGTGCCACCAAAAAAGGCCTTAACACTGAAGCTTTCTTT; CDR3: CATKKGLNTEAFF
D: NA; V: TRBV15; size: few; J: TRBJ1-5; DNA: TGTGCCACCAGCAGAGATTTTCAGGGGAGGGGGCAGCCCCAGCATTTT; CDR3: CATSRDFQGRGQPQHF
D: NA; V: TRBV27; size: NA; J: TRBJ1-5; DNA: TGTGCCAGCAGTTTAAATTGGGAGGGCAATCAGCCCCAGCATTTT; CDR3: CASSLNWEGNQPQHF
D: NA; V: TRBV15; size: medium-sized; J: TRBJ2-7; DNA: TGTGCCACCAGCAGAGAGGGAGGAGACGCACTGGGCGAGCAGTACTTC; CDR3: CATSREGGDALGEQYF
D: NA; V: TRBV7-2; size: medium-sized; J: TRBJ2-5; DNA: TGTGCCAGCAGCTTAGCGGCCAGACCACAAGAGACCCAGTACTTC; CDR3: CASSLAARPQETQYF
D: TRBD2; V: TRBV7-6; size: large; J: TRBJ2-1; DNA: TGTGCCAGCACTCCCGCGGGAGGGCCCTACAATGAGCAGTTCTTC; CDR3: CASTPAGGPYNEQFF
D: TRBD1; V: TRBV6-4; size: few; J: TRBJ2-1; DNA: TGTGCCAGCAGTGCCCCTGGGGACAGGGATGAGCAGTTCTTC; CDR3: CASSAPGDRDEQFF
D: NA; V: TRBV11-1; size: NA; J: TRBJ2-5; DNA: TGTGCCAGCAGGTACAGCAGTCGTCTAGAAGAGACCCAGTACTTC; CDR3: CASRYSSRLEETQYF
D: NA; V: TRBV12-3/TRBV12-4; size: NA; J: TRBJ2-7; DNA: TGTGCCAGCAAAGGACAGTACGAGCAGTACTTC; CDR3: CASKGQYEQYF
D: NA; V: TRBV7-2; size: few; J: TRBJ2-3; DNA: TGTGCCAGCAGTCAATTGGGTTCAGGTATTACAGATACGCAGTATTTT; CDR3: CASSQLGSGITDTQYF
D: NA; V: TRBV10-1; size: medium-sized; J: TRBJ1-2; DNA: TGCGCCAGCACTATCTCCGGGGGGGGCTACACCTTC; CDR3: CASTISGGGYTF
D: TRBD2; V: TRBV7-7; size: few; J: TRBJ2-2; DNA: TGTGCTAGCAGCTTAGCGGGGGGCCGGGAGCTGTTTTTT; CDR3: CASSLAGGRELFF
D: NA; V: TRBV30; size: few; J: TRBJ2-1; DNA: TGTGCCTGGAAGAGAGAGGGGGACTACAATGAGCAGTTCTTC; CDR3: CAWKREGDYNEQFF
D: NA; V: TRBV29-1; size: medium-sized; J: TRBJ1-1; DNA: TGCAGCGTTGAGTCCATGACCGTGAACGGTGAAGCTTTCTTT; CDR3: CSVESMTVNGEAFF
D: NA; V: TRBV2; size: few; J: TRBJ1-6; DNA: TGTGCCAGCAGGTCGAATTCACCCCTCCACTTT; CDR3: CASRSNSPLHF
D: NA; V: TRBV7-9; size: few; J: TRBJ2-7; DNA: TGTGCCAGCAGCCCGGACGGCTCCTACGAGCAGTACTTC; CDR3: CASSPDGSYEQYF
D: NA; V: TRBV27; size: few; J: TRBJ2-3; DNA: TGTGCCAGCAGTTTATTGGGGGGTGGCGGGGATACGCAGTATTTT; CDR3: CASSLLGGGGDTQYF
D: TRBD2; V: TRBV4-3; size: medium-sized; J: TRBJ2-7; DNA: TGCGCCAGCAGCCAAATAGCGGGAGGGCCGTACGAGCAGTACTTC; CDR3: CASSQIAGGPYEQYF
D: NA; V: TRBV7-6; size: NA; J: TRBJ2-7; DNA: TGTGCCAGCAGCTTATACCACACCCAAAAGGGTTCCTACGAGCAGTACTTC; CDR3: CASSLYHTQKGSYEQYF
D: TRBD1; V: TRBV15; size: NA; J: TRBJ2-7; DNA: TGTGCCACCAGCACGACAGGGGGCTACGAGCAGTACTTC; CDR3: CATSTTGGYEQYF
D: NA; V: TRBV12-1; size: medium-sized; J: TRBJ2-3; DNA: TGTGCCAGCAGCTTTGACAGGGTTTCTAGCACAGATACGCAGTATTTT; CDR3: CASSFDRVSSTDTQYF
D: NA; V: TRBV9; size: medium-sized; J: TRBJ2-1; DNA: TGTGCCAGCTCCCCGGACTACAATGAGCAGTTCTTC; CDR3: CASSPDYNEQFF
D: NA; V: TRBV6-1; size: NA; J: TRBJ1-5; DNA: TGTGCCAGCAGGGGACACACCAATCAGCCCCAGCATTTT; CDR3: CASRGHTNQPQHF
D: NA; V: TRBV24-1; size: few; J: TRBJ2-3; DNA: TGTGCCACCAGTGACCGCGGGACTAGCACAGATACGCAGTATTTT; CDR3: CATSDRGTSTDTQYF
D: NA; V: TRBV2; size: medium-sized; J: TRBJ2-5; DNA: TGTGCCAGCAGAAGATTGGGGGAGACCCAGTACTTC; CDR3: CASRRLGETQYF
D: TRBD2; V: TRBV5-4; size: NA; J: TRBJ2-3; DNA: TGTGCCAGCAGCTTGAACGGGGGGGCCACAGATACGCAGTATTTT; CDR3: CASSLNGGATDTQYF
D: TRBD1; V: TRBV2; size: few; J: TRBJ2-4; DNA: TGTGCCAGCAGTGAAGCGCGAGGGCAGGGGGCTGCCAAAAACATTCAGTACTTC; CDR3: CASSEARGQGAAKNIQYF
D: NA; V: TRBV10-3; size: medium-sized; J: TRBJ1-1; DNA: TGTGCCATCAGTGAGTCCGGGGGATTAATGAACACTGAAGCTTTCTTT; CDR3: CAISESGGLMNTEAFF
D: NA; V: TRBV4-1; size: large; J: TRBJ1-1; DNA: TGCGCCAGCAGCCCGGGACAGAACACTGAAGCTTTCTTT; CDR3: CASSPGQNTEAFF
D: NA; V: TRBV10-1; size: medium-sized; J: TRBJ1-1; DNA: TGCGCCAGCAGTGAGTCGCCAGGGGTGTACACTGAAGCTTTCTTT; CDR3: CASSESPGVYTEAFF